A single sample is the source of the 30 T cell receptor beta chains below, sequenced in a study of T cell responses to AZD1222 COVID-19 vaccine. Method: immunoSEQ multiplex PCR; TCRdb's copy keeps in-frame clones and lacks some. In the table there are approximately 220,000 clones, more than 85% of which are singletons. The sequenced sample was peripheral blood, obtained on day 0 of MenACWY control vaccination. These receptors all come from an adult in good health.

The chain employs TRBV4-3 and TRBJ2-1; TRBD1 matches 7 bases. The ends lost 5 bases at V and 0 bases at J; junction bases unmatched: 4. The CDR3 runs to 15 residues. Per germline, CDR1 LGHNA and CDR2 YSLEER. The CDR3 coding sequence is TGCGCCAGCAGCTTGGACAGGAGCTCCTACAATGAGCAGTTCTTC. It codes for CASSLDRSSYNEQFF.

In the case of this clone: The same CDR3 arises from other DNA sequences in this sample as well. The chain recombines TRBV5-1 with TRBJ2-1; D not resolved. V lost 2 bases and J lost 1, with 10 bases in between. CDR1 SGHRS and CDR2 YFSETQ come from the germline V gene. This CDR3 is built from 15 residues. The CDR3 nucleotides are TGCGCCAGCAGCTTAGCCGGAAGTTCCTACAATGAGCAGTTCTTC. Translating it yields CASSLAGSSYNEQFF.

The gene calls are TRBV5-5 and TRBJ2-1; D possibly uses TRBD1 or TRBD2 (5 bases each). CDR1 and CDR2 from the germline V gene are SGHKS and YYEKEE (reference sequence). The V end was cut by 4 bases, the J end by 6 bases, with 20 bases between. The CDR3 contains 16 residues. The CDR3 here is CASSVRRQRRSNEQFF. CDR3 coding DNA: TGTGCCAGCAGCGTGAGGAGACAGCGGAGGAGCAATGAGCAGTTCTTC. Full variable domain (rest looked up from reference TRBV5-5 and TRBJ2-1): DAGVTQSPTHLIKTRGQQVTLRCSPISGHKSVSWYQQVLGQGPQFIFQYYEKEERGRGNFPDRFSARQFPNYSSELNVNALLLGDSALYLCASSVRRQRRSNEQFFGPGTRLTVL.

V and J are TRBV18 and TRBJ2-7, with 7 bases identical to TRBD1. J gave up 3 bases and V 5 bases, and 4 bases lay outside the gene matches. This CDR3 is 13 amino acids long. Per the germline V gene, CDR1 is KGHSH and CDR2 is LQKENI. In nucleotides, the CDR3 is TGTGCCAGCTCAACGGGACAGTACTACGAGCAGTACTTC. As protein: CASSTGQYYEQYF.

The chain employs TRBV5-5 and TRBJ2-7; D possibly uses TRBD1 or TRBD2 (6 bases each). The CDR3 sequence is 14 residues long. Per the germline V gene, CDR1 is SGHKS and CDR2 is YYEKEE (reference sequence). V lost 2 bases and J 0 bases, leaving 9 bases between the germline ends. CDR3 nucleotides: TGTGCCAGCAGCTTCGGGGGCCTCTCCTACGAGCAGTACTTC. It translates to CASSFGGLSYEQYF.

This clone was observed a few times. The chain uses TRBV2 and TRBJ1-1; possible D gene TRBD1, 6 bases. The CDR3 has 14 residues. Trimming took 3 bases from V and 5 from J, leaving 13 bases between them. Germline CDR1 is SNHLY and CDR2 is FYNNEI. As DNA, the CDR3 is TGTGCCAGCAGTGACAGGGGAGTTGGGACTGAAGCTTTCTTT. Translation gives CASSDRGVGTEAFF.

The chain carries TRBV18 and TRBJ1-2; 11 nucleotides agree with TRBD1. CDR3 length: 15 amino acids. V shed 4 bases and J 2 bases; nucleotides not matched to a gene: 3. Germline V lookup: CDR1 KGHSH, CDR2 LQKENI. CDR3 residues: CASSLRTGGNYGYTF. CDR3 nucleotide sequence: TGTGCCAGCTCACTGAGGACAGGGGGCAACTATGGCTACACCTTC.

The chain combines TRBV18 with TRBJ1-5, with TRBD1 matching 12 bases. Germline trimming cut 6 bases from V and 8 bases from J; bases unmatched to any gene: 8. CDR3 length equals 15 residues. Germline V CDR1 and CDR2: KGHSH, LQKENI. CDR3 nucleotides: TGTGCCAGCTCTCTCGGGACAGGGGGCGTGGAGCCCCAGCATTTT. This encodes CASSLGTGGVEPQHF. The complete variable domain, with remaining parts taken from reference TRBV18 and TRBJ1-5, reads NAGVMQNPRHLVRRRGQEARLRCSPMKGHSHVYWYRQLPEEGLKFMVYLQKENIIDESGMPKERFSAEFPKEGPSILRIQQVVRGDSAAYFCASSLGTGGVEPQHFGDGTRLSIL.

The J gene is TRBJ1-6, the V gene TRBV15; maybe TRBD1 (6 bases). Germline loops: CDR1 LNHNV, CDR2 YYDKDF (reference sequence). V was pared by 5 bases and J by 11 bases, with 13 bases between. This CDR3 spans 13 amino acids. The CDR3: CATSGGRIAPLHF. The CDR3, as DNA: TGTGCCACCAGCGGGGGCCGGATCGCACCCCTCCACTTT.

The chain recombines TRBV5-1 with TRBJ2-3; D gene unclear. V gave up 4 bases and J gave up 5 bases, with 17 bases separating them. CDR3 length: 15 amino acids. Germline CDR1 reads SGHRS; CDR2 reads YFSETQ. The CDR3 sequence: CASSPVGLPRDTQYF. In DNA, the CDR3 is TGCGCCAGCAGCCCGGTAGGGCTCCCTCGAGATACGCAGTATTTT.

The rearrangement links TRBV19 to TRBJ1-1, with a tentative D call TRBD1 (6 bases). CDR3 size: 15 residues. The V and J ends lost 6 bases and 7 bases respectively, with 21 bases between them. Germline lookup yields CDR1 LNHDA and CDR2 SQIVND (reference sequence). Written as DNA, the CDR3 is TGTGCCAGTAGATCTCCCCGGGGGCGCATTGATGAAGCTTTCTTT. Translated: CASRSPRGRIDEAFF.

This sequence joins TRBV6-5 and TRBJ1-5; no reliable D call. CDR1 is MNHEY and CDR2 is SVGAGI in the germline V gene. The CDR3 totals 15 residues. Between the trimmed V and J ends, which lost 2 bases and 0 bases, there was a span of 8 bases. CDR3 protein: CASSYSQNSNQPQHF. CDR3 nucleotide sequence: TGTGCCAGCAGTTACAGCCAAAATAGCAATCAGCCCCAGCATTTT.

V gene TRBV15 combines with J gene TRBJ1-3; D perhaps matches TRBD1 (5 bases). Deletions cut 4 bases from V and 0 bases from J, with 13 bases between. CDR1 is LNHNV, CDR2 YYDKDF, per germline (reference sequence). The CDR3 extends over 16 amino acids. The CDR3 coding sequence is TGTGCCACCAGCAAGGACAAATCGGTCTCTGGAAACACCATATATTTT. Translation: CATSKDKSVSGNTIYF.

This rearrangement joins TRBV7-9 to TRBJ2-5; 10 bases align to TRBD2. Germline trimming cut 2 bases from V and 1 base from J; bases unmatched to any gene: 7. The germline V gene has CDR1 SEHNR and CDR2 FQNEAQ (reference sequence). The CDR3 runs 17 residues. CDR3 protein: CASSLSASGGFQETQYF. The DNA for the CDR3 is TGTGCCAGCAGCTTATCTGCTAGCGGGGGTTTCCAAGAGACCCAGTACTTC.

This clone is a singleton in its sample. Written as DNA, the CDR3 is TGTGCCAGCACCCCCGGGGGGAACACTGAAGCTTTCTTT. Translating it yields CASTPGGNTEAFF. The V gene is TRBV6-5, the J gene TRBJ1-1; D is possibly TRBD1 (5 bases). The CDR3 covers 13 residues. Trimming took off 7 bases at V and 1 base at J, with 10 bases between the two ends. The germline V gene has CDR1 MNHEY and CDR2 SVGAGI.

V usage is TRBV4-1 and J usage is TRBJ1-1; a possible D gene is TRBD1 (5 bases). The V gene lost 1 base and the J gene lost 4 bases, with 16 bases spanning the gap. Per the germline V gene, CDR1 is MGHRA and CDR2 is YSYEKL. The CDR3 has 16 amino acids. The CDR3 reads CASSQVFLRGGTEAFF. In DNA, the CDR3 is TGCGCCAGCAGCCAAGTCTTTTTGAGGGGAGGCACTGAAGCTTTCTTT.

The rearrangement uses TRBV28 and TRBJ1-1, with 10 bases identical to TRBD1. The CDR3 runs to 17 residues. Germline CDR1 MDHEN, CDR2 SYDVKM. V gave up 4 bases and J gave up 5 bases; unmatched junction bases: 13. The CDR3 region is CASSSPGTGDGRTEAFF. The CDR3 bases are TGTGCCAGCAGTTCACCCGGGACAGGGGACGGGCGTACTGAAGCTTTCTTT.

DNA for the CDR3: TGTGCCAGCAGCTCCGCTCCCGGGACAGGGTTTAACTATGGCTACACCTTC. This translates into CASSSAPGTGFNYGYTF. The V gene is TRBV7-9, the J gene TRBJ1-2; 9 bases match TRBD1. This CDR3 contains 17 residues. V gave up 4 bases and J gave up 1 base; unmatched junction bases: 10. Germline V gene sequence: CDR1 SEHNR, CDR2 FQNEAQ (reference sequence). Complete variable domain (other parts from reference TRBV7-9 and TRBJ1-2): DTGVSQNPRHKITKRGQNVTFRCDPISEHNRLYWYRQTLGQGPEFLTYFQNEAQLEKSRLLSDRFSAERPKGSFSTLEIQRTEQGDSAMYLCASSSAPGTGFNYGYTFGSGTRLTVV.

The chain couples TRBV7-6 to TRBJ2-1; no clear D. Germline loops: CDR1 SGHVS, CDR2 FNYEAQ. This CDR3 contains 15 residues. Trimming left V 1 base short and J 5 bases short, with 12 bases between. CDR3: CASSLGTGRNNEQFF. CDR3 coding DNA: TGTGCCAGCAGCTTAGGAACGGGCAGAAACAATGAGCAGTTCTTC.

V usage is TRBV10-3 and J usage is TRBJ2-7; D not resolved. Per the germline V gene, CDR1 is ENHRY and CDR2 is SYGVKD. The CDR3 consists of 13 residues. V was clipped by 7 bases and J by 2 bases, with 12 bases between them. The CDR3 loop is CAIKTSGTYEQYF. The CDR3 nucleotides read TGTGCCATCAAAACGTCCGGAACCTACGAGCAGTACTTC.

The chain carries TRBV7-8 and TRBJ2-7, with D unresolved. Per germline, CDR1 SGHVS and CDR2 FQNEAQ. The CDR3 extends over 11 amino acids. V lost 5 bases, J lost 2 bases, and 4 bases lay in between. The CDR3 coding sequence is TGTGCCAGCAGCCCCGCCTACGAGCAGTACTTC. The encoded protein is CASSPAYEQYF. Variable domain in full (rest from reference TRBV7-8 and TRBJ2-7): GAGVSQSPRYKVAKRGQDVALRCDPISGHVSLFWYQQALGQGPEFLTYFQNEAQLDKSGLPSDRFFAERPEGSVSTLKIQRTQQEDSAVYLCASSPAYEQYFGPGTRLTVT.

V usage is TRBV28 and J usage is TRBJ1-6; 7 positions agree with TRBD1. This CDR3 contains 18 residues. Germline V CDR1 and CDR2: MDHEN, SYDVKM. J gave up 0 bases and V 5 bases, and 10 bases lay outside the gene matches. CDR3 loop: CASSPGGGFSSYNSPLHF. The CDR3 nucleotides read TGTGCCAGCAGTCCAGGGGGGGGTTTTAGCTCCTATAATTCACCCCTCCACTTT.

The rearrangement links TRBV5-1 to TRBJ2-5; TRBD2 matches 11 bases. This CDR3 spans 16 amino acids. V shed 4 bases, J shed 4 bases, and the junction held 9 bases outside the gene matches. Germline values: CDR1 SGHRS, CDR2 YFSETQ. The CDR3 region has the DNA TGCGCCAGCAGCCCCCCCACTGGGACTAGCGGAGAGACCCAGTACTTC. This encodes CASSPPTGTSGETQYF.

This CDR3 is CAYRPAGGTDTQYF. CDR3 nucleotides: TGTGCCTACCGCCCGGCGGGCGGCACAGATACGCAGTATTTT. The V call is TRBV30, the J call TRBJ2-3; D is perhaps TRBD2 (5 bases). CDR1 is GTSNPN, CDR2 SVGIG, per germline (reference sequence). The V and J ends lost 7 bases and 1 base respectively, with 15 bases between them. The CDR3 length is 14 residues.

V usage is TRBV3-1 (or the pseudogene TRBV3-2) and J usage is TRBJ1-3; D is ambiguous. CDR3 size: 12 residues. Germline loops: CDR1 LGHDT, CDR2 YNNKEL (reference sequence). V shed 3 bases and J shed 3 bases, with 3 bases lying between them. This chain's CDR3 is CASSQNGNTIYF. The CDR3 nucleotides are TGTGCCAGCAGCCAGAATGGAAACACCATATATTTT.

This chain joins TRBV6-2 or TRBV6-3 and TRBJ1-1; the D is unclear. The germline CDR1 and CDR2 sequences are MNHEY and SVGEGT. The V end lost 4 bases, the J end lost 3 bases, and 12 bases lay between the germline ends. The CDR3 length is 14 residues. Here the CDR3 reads CASSFRGWDTEAFF. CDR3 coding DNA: TGTGCCAGCAGTTTTCGGGGATGGGACACTGAAGCTTTCTTT.

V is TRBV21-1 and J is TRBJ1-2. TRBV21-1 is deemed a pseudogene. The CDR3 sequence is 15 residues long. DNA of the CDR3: TGTGCCAGCAGCAAAATTCCCGGAGGATACTATGGCTACACCTTC. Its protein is CASSKIPGGYYGYTF.

The CDR3 protein is CASRPTRTPNYGYTF. DNA for the CDR3: TGTGCCAGCAGACCTACCCGGACACCGAACTATGGCTACACCTTC. The gene calls are TRBV6-5 and TRBJ1-2; a possible D gene is TRBD1 (5 bases). The CDR3 runs to 15 residues. The ends were cut back, 6 bases at V and 2 bases at J, with 16 bases in the middle. Germline-derived CDR1 and CDR2 are MNHEY and SVGAGI.

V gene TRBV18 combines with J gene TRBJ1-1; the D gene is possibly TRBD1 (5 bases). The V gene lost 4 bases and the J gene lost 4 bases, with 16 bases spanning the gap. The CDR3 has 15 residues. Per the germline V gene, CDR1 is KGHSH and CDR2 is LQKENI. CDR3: CASSLDSSSSTEAFF. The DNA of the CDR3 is TGTGCCAGCTCACTCGACAGTTCATCTAGCACTGAAGCTTTCTTT.

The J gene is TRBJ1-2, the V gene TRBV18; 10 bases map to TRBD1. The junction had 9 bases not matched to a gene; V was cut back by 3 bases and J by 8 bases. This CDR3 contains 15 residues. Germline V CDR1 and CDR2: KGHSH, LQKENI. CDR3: CASSPLVTGGWGYTF. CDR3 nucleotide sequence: TGTGCCAGCTCACCGCTCGTGACAGGGGGCTGGGGCTACACCTTC.